This TCR beta chain was observed in a study of blood T cell repertoires in COVID-19. Study overall: Researchers got acute and convalescent COVID-19 samples from the United States, Italy and Spain.

In its sample, this clone was seen many times. Per the original methods: Amplification of reference gene primers provided the estimated nucleated cell counts. The repertoire was sequenced with immunoSEQ multiplex PCR; TCRdb's copy has only in-frame clones and lacks some. The DNA was the basis for D and trimming; V, J and clone size are from that table. This table holds about 430,000 clones, 70% to 90% found once. Clinical histories supplied by participants themselves formed the basis of cohort assignment. The CDR3 runs 11 residues. CDR1 is SGHNT, CDR2 YYREEE, per germline (reference sequence). V was pared by 5 bases and J by 4 bases, with 6 bases between.

The sample was PBMCs or T cells enriched from blood (not recorded which). The chain combines TRBV5-4 with TRBJ1-1; no firm D call. The TCR was taken from a young woman who had been exposed to COVID-19. The CDR3 spells CASSSLTEAFF. CDR3 DNA: TGTGCCAGCAGTTCTCTCACTGAAGCTTTCTTT. Combining the CDR3 with reference TRBV5-4 and TRBJ1-1 gives the whole variable domain ETGVTQSPTHLIKTRGQQVTLRCSSQSGHNTVSWYQQALGQGPQFIFQYYREEENGRGNFPPRFSGLQFPNYSSELNVNALELDDSALYLCASSSLTEAFFGQGTRLTVV.